These T cell receptor beta chains were read from a single sample in a study of cytomegalovirus exposure and HLA in healthy donors. The protocol was immunoSEQ multiplex PCR, while the TCRdb copy is restricted to in-frame clones and leaves out a portion. This sample carries about 61,000 clones, roughly 90% of them seen once, and the ten largest clones take more than 1.3%. The sample comprised PBMCs. The receptors shown here come from a young man in good health and CMV-seropositive. Each CDR3 is given with its conserved first and last residue. Each record gives: clone size, D gene, J gene, V gene, CDR3 DNA, CDR3 protein. A D gene is named only where the DNA matches it firmly. Clone sizes are given selectively: once, few, many, or a class where the clone is expanded.

>.|TRBD2|TRBJ2-7|TRBV11-2
TGTGCCAGCAGCTTAACGGCGGGAGACTACGAGCAGTACTTC
CASSLTAGDYEQYF
>.|TRBD1|TRBJ1-3|TRBV6-5
TGTGCCAGCAGTTATTCCGGGACAGGGACATCCACCATATATTTT
CASSYSGTGTSTIYF
>.|.|TRBJ1-5|TRBV7-3
TGTGCCAGCAGCCCTCAGGGAGGAGATCAGCCCCAGCATTTT
CASSPQGGDQPQHF
>.|.|TRBJ2-2|TRBV18
TGTGCCAGCTCACCCGACTCGTATAACACCGGGGAGCTGTTTTTT
CASSPDSYNTGELFF
>.|TRBD2|TRBJ2-1|TRBV30
TGTGCCTGGGAGAGCGGGAGCTCCTACAATGAGCAGTTCTTC
CAWESGSSYNEQFF
>.|TRBD2|TRBJ2-2|TRBV7-8
TGTGCCAGCAGCTTATTACTAGCGGGCACCGGGGAGCTGTTTTTT
CASSLLLAGTGELFF
>.|.|TRBJ2-1|TRBV28
TGTGCCAGCAGCTCCGCGGGCCCCTTATACAATGAGCAGTTCTTC
CASSSAGPLYNEQFF
>.|TRBD2|TRBJ2-3|TRBV7-6
TGTGCCAGCAGCTTTTTCTTTCCGAGACTAGCGGGGACAGATACGCAGTATTTT
CASSFFFPRLAGTDTQYF
>once|.|TRBJ1-3|TRBV19
TGTGCCAGTAGTATTCCCCCCGACTACTACCTCGGCTACACCATATATTTT
CASSIPPDYYLGYTIYF
>.|.|TRBJ1-1|TRBV10-3
TGTGCCTCCTCGACGGGTACTGAAGCTTTCTTT
CASSTGTEAFF
>.|TRBD1|TRBJ2-2|TRBV7-9
TGTGCCAGCAGCCCCCCGACAGGGCGAACCGGGGAGCTGTTTTTT
CASSPPTGRTGELFF
>.|.|TRBJ1-1|TRBV7-2
TGTGCCAGCAGCTTCTCTCTGAACACTGAAGCTTTCTTT
CASSFSLNTEAFF
>.|TRBD1|TRBJ1-1|TRBV30
TGTGCCTGGAGTTCACCCCGGGACAGTACCCACACTGCTGAAGCTTTCTTT
CAWSSPRDSTHTAEAFF
>.|TRBD1|TRBJ1-2|TRBV9
TGTGCCAGCGACCATTTACCGGGACAGGGGAGCAAGGGCTACACCTTC
CASDHLPGQGSKGYTF
>.|.|TRBJ1-2|TRBV15
TGTGCCACCAGCAGAGATCGTGCGGCTGGCTACACCTTC
CATSRDRAAGYTF
>.|.|TRBJ2-2|TRBV21-1
TGTGCCAGCAGCGAAGAGAGGGTTCCAATGGGTTGCACCGGGGAGCTGTTTTTT
CASSEERVPMGCTGELFF
>.|.|TRBJ2-7|TRBV6-6
TGTGCCAGCAGACAGATCTCCTACGAGCAGTACTTC
CASRQISYEQYF
>once|.|TRBJ2-3|TRBV18
TGTGCCAGCTCCCCACCATTGGGCGGCACAGATACGCAGTATTTT
CASSPPLGGTDTQYF
>.|.|TRBJ1-2|TRBV9
TGTGCCAGTCCGCGACAACCCCTGAACTATGGCTACACCTTC
CASPRQPLNYGYTF
>.|TRBD1|TRBJ1-2|TRBV28
TGTGCCAGCAGTCCCACAGGGGACGAAGGCTATGGCTACACCTTC
CASSPTGDEGYGYTF
>.|TRBD1|TRBJ1-2|TRBV7-6
TGTGCCAGCAGCTCCGAGTTAGGGACAGGGGGCGAGGATGGCTACACCTTC
CASSSELGTGGEDGYTF
>.|.|TRBJ2-3|TRBV5-1
TGCGCCAGCAGCTTGGGAGGGAGGACAGATACGCAGTATTTT
CASSLGGRTDTQYF
>.|TRBD1|TRBJ2-7|TRBV7-2
TGTGCCAGCAACAACCGACAGGGGGGTATAAACGAGCAGTACTTC
CASNNRQGGINEQYF
>.|.|TRBJ1-1|TRBV28
TGTGCCAGCTGGACAGAAAACACTGAAGCTTTCTTT
CASWTENTEAFF
>.|TRBD2|TRBJ2-2|TRBV7-3
TGTGCCAGCAGCTTAATCCTAGCGGGAACCGGGGAGCTGTTTTTT
CASSLILAGTGELFF
>.|.|TRBJ1-5|TRBV21-1
TGTGCCAGCAGCAAAGGGGACAGGGGGCGGGGGGGCAATCAGCCCCAGCATTTT
CASSKGDRGRGGNQPQHF
>once|TRBD1|TRBJ1-2|TRBV7-9
TGTGCCAGCAGCGCATATCGACAGGGATCTAACTATGGCTACACCTTC
CASSAYRQGSNYGYTF
>.|TRBD1|TRBJ1-2|TRBV27
TGTGCCAGCAGTTTATCACTCAGGGGGCTGGATGGCTACACCTTC
CASSLSLRGLDGYTF
>.|TRBD2|TRBJ2-1|TRBV7-9
TGTGCCAGCAACCTGAGGGAGGGTTTTGAGCAGTTCTTC
CASNLREGFEQFF
>.|TRBD2|TRBJ2-1|TRBV13
TGTGCCAGCAGCTTCATGACGGGACTAAACGCTAATGAGCAGTTCTTC
CASSFMTGLNANEQFF
>.|TRBD1|TRBJ2-2|TRBV7-9
TGTGCCAGCAGCCTCGGGACAGGGGGCCCCACCGGGGAGCTGTTTTTT
CASSLGTGGPTGELFF
>few|.|TRBJ2-1|TRBV10-3
TGTGCCATCAGTTTCTCGGCCTTCACCGGGAGCTCCTACAATGAGCAGTTCTTC
CAISFSAFTGSSYNEQFF
>.|.|TRBJ2-6|TRBV5-6
TGTGCCAGCAGCTTGGTACAGGGTGGAGCTGGGGCCAACGTCCTGACTTTC
CASSLVQGGAGANVLTF
>.|.|TRBJ2-3|TRBV6-5
TGTGCCAGCAGTTACTCCCGGGGAGGCACAGATACGCAGTATTTT
CASSYSRGGTDTQYF
>.|TRBD2|TRBJ2-1|TRBV6-1
TGTGCCAGCAGTGAAGGACTAGCGGGAGACTATGAGCAGTTCTTC
CASSEGLAGDYEQFF